The 14 T cell receptor beta chains reported below all come from one sample, sequenced in a study of cytomegalovirus exposure and HLA in healthy donors. Primers: 60 Vbeta forward and 13 Jbeta reverse. Sequencing was performed with immunoSEQ multiplex PCR; in TCRdb, only in-frame clones are kept and a portion is missing. The table shows about 110,000 clones, with under 80% occurring only once. The sample was PBMCs. The receptors come from a middle-aged woman in good health and CMV-seropositive.

This chain joins TRBV2 and TRBJ1-1, with D uncertain. The V and J ends lost 5 bases and 8 bases respectively, with 9 bases between them. Germline V lookup: CDR1 SNHLY, CDR2 FYNNEI. The CDR3 spans 11 residues. CDR3 sequence (DNA): TGTGCCAGCAGTCGGGTGCGCGAAGCTTTCTTT. Its translation: CASSRVREAFF.

This chain joins TRBV7-2 and TRBJ1-1; possibly TRBD1 for D (5 bases). Per the germline V gene, CDR1 is SGHTA and CDR2 is FQGNSA. The CDR3 extends over 15 amino acids. Trimming removed 6 bases from V and 0 bases from J, with 14 bases in between. The CDR3 region is CASRPIGGMNTEAFF. The CDR3 nucleotides are TGTGCCAGCAGACCGATCGGGGGAATGAACACTGAAGCTTTCTTT.

There are a few counts of this clone. The rearrangement uses TRBV30 and TRBJ2-2, with a possible D match to TRBD1 (6 bases). Per the germline V gene, CDR1 is GTSNPN and CDR2 is SVGIG (reference sequence). V was shortened by 4 bases and J by 5 bases, with 11 bases between the two germline ends. The CDR3 spans 13 residues. The CDR3 region has the DNA TGTGCCTGGAACATACAGGGTACCGGGGAGCTGTTTTTT. As protein: CAWNIQGTGELFF.

Here the CDR3 DNA reads TGCGCCAGCAGTCTAGACAGGGGAAGAAACACCATATATTTT. It specifies CASSLDRGRNTIYF. This chain links TRBV5-1 with TRBJ1-3; TRBD1 matches at 8 bases. Trimming took 5 bases from V and 5 from J; bases not matched to a gene: 6. CDR1 is SGHRS, CDR2 YFSETQ, per germline. The CDR3 has 14 residues. The entire variable domain, with the rest obtained from reference TRBV5-1 and TRBJ1-3, is as follows: KAGVTQTPRYLIKTRGQQVTLSCSPISGHRSVSWYQQTPGQGLQFLFEYFSETQRNKGNFPGRFSGRQFSNSRSEMNVSTLELGDSALYLCASSLDRGRNTIYFGEGSWLTVV.

In this sample, this clone turned up a few times. The chain recombines TRBV4-2 with TRBJ2-1; D is uncertain. The CDR3 runs 14 residues. Germline V gene data show CDR1 as LGHNA and CDR2 as YNFKEQ. Trimming shortened V by 0 bases and J by 8 bases, and 11 bases separated the two germline ends. Here the CDR3 DNA reads TGTGCCAGCAGCCAAGATCTGGGCCGGTATGAGCAGTTCTTC. It codes for CASSQDLGRYEQFF.

DNA of the CDR3: TGTGCCAGCTCACCCCGCGGGGAAAATAATTCACCCCTCCACTTT. This gives the protein CASSPRGENNSPLHF. The chain has TRBV18 and TRBJ1-6, with D uncertain. Germline lookup yields CDR1 KGHSH and CDR2 LQKENI. V was trimmed by 3 bases and J by 5 bases, leaving 11 bases between them. The CDR3 contains 15 residues. Complete variable domain (other parts from reference TRBV18 and TRBJ1-6): NAGVMQNPRHLVRRRGQEARLRCSPMKGHSHVYWYRQLPEEGLKFMVYLQKENIIDESGMPKERFSAEFPKEGPSILRIQQVVRGDSAAYFCASSPRGENNSPLHFGNGTRLTVT.

This clone turned up a few times. V is TRBV9 and J is TRBJ1-5; D is ambiguous. Trimming took off 0 bases at V and 4 bases at J, with 11 bases between the two ends. The CDR3 has 15 amino acids. Germline V gives CDR1 SGDLS, CDR2 YYNGEE. The CDR3 region is CASSVDGGGNQPQHF. The CDR3 DNA sequence: TGTGCCAGCAGCGTAGATGGAGGAGGGAATCAGCCCCAGCATTTT.

The CDR3 sequence: CASSLTGSGNTEAFF. The CDR3 DNA sequence: TGTGCCAGCAGCTTAACGGGGAGCGGGAACACTGAAGCTTTCTTT. The chain joins TRBV7-6 to TRBJ1-1; unclear D gene. Germline CDR1 is SGHVS and CDR2 is FNYEAQ. The CDR3 is made up of 15 amino acids. The ends were cut back, 2 bases at V and 1 base at J, with 11 bases in the middle.

The chain uses TRBV5-8 and TRBJ2-7, with TRBD1 matching 7 bases. V trimming: 0 bases; J trimming: 4 bases; junction bases outside the gene matches: 7. Germline CDR1 SGHTS, CDR2 YDEGEE. The CDR3 has 15 residues. The CDR3 DNA sequence: TGTGCCAGCAGCTTGGCCCCCCCCAGGGGGTACGAGCAGTACTTC. Residues: CASSLAPPRGYEQYF.

V gene TRBV5-1 combines with J gene TRBJ2-5; possible D gene TRBD2, 5 bases. V was trimmed by 0 bases and J by 0 bases, leaving 9 bases between them. The V gene's germline CDR1 is SGHRS and CDR2 YFSETQ. This CDR3 spans 15 amino acids. The CDR3 reads CASSLVTGNQETQYF. The CDR3 region has the DNA TGCGCCAGCAGCTTGGTAACGGGGAACCAAGAGACCCAGTACTTC.

The chain has TRBV10-2 and TRBJ1-1; D uncertain. The CDR3 runs 12 residues. V gave up 5 bases and J gave up 4 bases, with 8 bases separating them. Germline values: CDR1 WSHSY, CDR2 SAAADI. The CDR3: CASSTPSTEAFF. DNA of the CDR3: TGCGCCAGCAGTACACCTTCCACTGAAGCTTTCTTT.

The chain has TRBV11-2 and TRBJ2-7; tentatively, D is TRBD1 (8 bases). The CDR3 runs to 15 residues. V lost 5 bases, J lost 3 bases, and 17 bases lay in between. Germline-derived CDR1 and CDR2 are SGHAT and FQNNGV. The CDR3 nucleotides are TGTGCCAGCAGCCCACAGGGGGGGGTCCGCTACGAGCAGTACTTC. Residues: CASSPQGGVRYEQYF. The complete variable domain, with remaining parts taken from reference TRBV11-2 and TRBJ2-7, reads EAGVAQSPRYKIIEKRQSVAFWCNPISGHATLYWYQQILGQGPKLLIQFQNNGVVDDSQLPKDRFSAERLKGVDSTLKIQPAKLEDSAVYLCASSPQGGVRYEQYFGPGTRLTVT.

This chain uses TRBV6-5 with TRBJ2-2, with TRBD1 as a possible D gene (5 bases). V lost 9 bases and J lost 4, with 15 bases in between. CDR1 is MNHEY, CDR2 SVGAGI, per germline. The CDR3 covers 14 residues. As DNA, the CDR3 is TGTGCCAGTTGTAGGGGAATGAGCACCGGGGAGCTGTTTTTT. It encodes CASCRGMSTGELFF.

The J gene is TRBJ1-4, the V gene TRBV5-6; 8 bases are shared with TRBD1. Trimming removed 4 bases from V and 10 bases from J; junction bases left unmatched: 12. Per germline, CDR1 SGHDT and CDR2 YYEEEE. This CDR3 contains 15 residues. The chain's CDR3 is CASSRIGRGPAKLFF. The DNA for the CDR3 is TGTGCCAGCAGCCGAATAGGCAGGGGGCCGGCAAAACTGTTTTTT.